Presented here are 24 T cell receptor beta chains from one specimen sequenced in a study of OX40 agonist ivuxolimab in advanced cancers. Library construction relied on the immunoSEQ multiplex PCR assay. Drawn from immuneACCESS, this table holds only the in-frame rearrangements with V and J called that TCRdb kept. Clones are partly lost; checked studies trace under half to an unresolved V gene and leave the rest unexplained. Here the sample has some 62,000 clones; 84% occur a single time. The top ten clones comprise about 9.4% of the sample. The sequencing here drew on CD4+ or CD8+ T cells sorted from blood, taken in a trial of the OX40 agonist ivuxolimab. The receptors here all came from an adult with an advanced solid tumor such as melanoma, head and neck, liver or kidney cancer.

V is TRBV6-6 and J is TRBJ1-6; D is unresolved. The V end lost 10 bases, the J end lost 9 bases, and 16 bases lay between the germline ends. This CDR3 has 13 residues. Germline assignment: CDR1 MNHNY and CDR2 SVGAGI (reference sequence). As DNA, the CDR3 is TGTGCCACCCGGACTGAGATTACTTCACCCCTCCACTTT. Translating gives CATRTEITSPLHF.

This sequence joins TRBV9 and TRBJ2-5; TRBD1 matches 8 bases. The junction had 6 bases not matched to a gene; V was cut back by 0 bases and J by 5 bases. This CDR3 is 15 amino acids long. From germline, CDR1 is SGDLS and CDR2 YYNGEE. The CDR3 loop reads CASSVGDRRTETQYF. In nucleotides, the CDR3 is TGTGCCAGCAGCGTAGGGGACAGGCGGACTGAGACCCAGTACTTC.

This chain joins TRBV2 and TRBJ2-1; 10 bases are a match to TRBD1. Per the germline V gene, CDR1 is SNHLY and CDR2 is FYNNEI. The CDR3 consists of 14 residues. V lost 6 bases and J lost 6; bases outside the gene matches: 5. This chain's CDR3 is CASRPGQGRNEQFF. The CDR3 coding sequence is TGTGCCAGCAGGCCGGGACAGGGGCGCAATGAGCAGTTCTTC. Complete variable domain (other parts from reference TRBV2 and TRBJ2-1): EPEVTQTPSHQVTQMGQEVILRCVPISNHLYFYWYRQILGQKVEFLVSFYNNEISEKSEIFDDQFSVERPDGSNFTLKIRSTKLEDSAMYFCASRPGQGRNEQFFGPGTRLTVL.

This clone rates as medium-sized (0.01 to 0.1%). The J gene is TRBJ1-2, the V gene TRBV5-4, with 8 bases identical to TRBD1. This CDR3 comprises 16 residues. V dropped 0 bases and J dropped 2; count of bases not matched to a gene: 6. CDR1 and CDR2 from the germline V gene are SGHNT and YYREEE (reference sequence). In nucleotides, the CDR3 is TGTGCCAGCAGCTTGGCTCCGGACAGGGCCAACTATGGCTACACCTTC. It yields the protein CASSLAPDRANYGYTF.

The chain has TRBV7-6 and TRBJ1-6; D gene ambiguous. This CDR3 is 16 amino acids long. The germline CDR1 and CDR2 sequences are SGHVS and FNYEAQ. V lost 0 bases and J lost 3, with 9 bases in between. CDR3 sequence reads: CASSLAVDGYNSPLHF. The DNA for the CDR3 is TGTGCCAGCAGCTTAGCGGTAGACGGCTATAATTCACCCCTCCACTTT.

The CDR3 DNA reads TGTGCCAGCAGCTTAGGGGAGACGAACACCGGGGAGCTGTTTTTT. Translated, it gives CASSLGETNTGELFF. J is TRBJ2-2 and V is TRBV7-3, with a weak D call TRBD2 (5 bases). The germline V and J ends were trimmed by 2 bases and 0 bases, with 7 bases remaining between them. Germline V CDR1 and CDR2: SGHTA, FQGTGA. The CDR3 consists of 15 residues.

J is TRBJ1-1 and V is TRBV4-2, with a tentative D call TRBD1 (5 bases). V lost 2 bases and J 3 bases, leaving 13 bases between the germline ends. Looked up from germline, CDR1 is LGHNA and CDR2 is YNFKEQ. This CDR3 is built from 15 residues. The CDR3 protein is CASSQSLGGDTEAFF. CDR3 nucleotides: TGTGCCAGCAGCCAATCTTTGGGAGGGGACACTGAAGCTTTCTTT.

This chain connects TRBV29-1 to TRBJ2-4, with TRBD1 matching 8 bases. Germline V lookup: CDR1 SQVTM, CDR2 ANQGSEA. V was pared by 3 bases and J by 0 bases, with 7 bases of the junction left unmatched. This CDR3 has 16 residues. This chain's CDR3 is CSVEGGQGLAKNIQYF. Here the CDR3 DNA reads TGCAGCGTTGAGGGAGGACAGGGTCTAGCCAAAAACATTCAGTACTTC.

The chain couples TRBV18 to TRBJ2-5, with D unclear. The CDR3 spans 14 residues. V was clipped by 2 bases and J by 6 bases, with 13 bases between them. Germline-derived CDR1 and CDR2 are KGHSH and LQKENI. CDR3 sequence: CASSPERLSKTQYF. CDR3 in DNA: TGTGCCAGCTCACCAGAGCGATTAAGCAAGACCCAGTACTTC.

V and J are TRBV9 and TRBJ2-2, with D unresolved. This CDR3 has 14 residues. Germline CDR1 is SGDLS and CDR2 is YYNGEE. The V gene lost 1 base and the J gene lost 4 bases, with 8 bases spanning the gap. CDR3: CASSVWSSTGELFF. CDR3 coding DNA: TGTGCCAGCAGCGTATGGTCTAGCACCGGGGAGCTGTTTTTT.

This chain links TRBV18 with TRBJ2-3; tentatively, D is TRBD1 (5 bases). The germline CDR1 and CDR2 sequences are KGHSH and LQKENI. V lost 3 bases and J lost 0, with 10 bases in between. The CDR3 runs to 15 residues. CDR3 protein: CASSPQGPSTDTQYF. DNA for the CDR3: TGTGCCAGCTCACCCCAGGGTCCCAGCACAGATACGCAGTATTTT.

V gene TRBV7-9 combines with J gene TRBJ1-3; D is unclear. From germline, CDR1 is SEHNR and CDR2 FQNEAQ (reference sequence). The CDR3 spans 13 residues. Trimming removed 6 bases at V and 7 bases at J, with 13 bases between. In DNA, the CDR3 is TGTGCCAGCAGACCTAGGAGGTCCAACACCATATATTTT. Protein: CASRPRRSNTIYF.

The CDR3 here is CAWSRGRFGTGYNDEQYF. Here the CDR3 DNA reads TGTGCCTGGAGCCGGGGTAGATTCGGGACAGGGTATAACGACGAGCAGTACTTC. The V gene is TRBV30, the J gene TRBJ2-7, with 9 bases matching TRBD1. With 3 bases clipped from V and 5 bases from J, the junction kept 20 bases outside the gene matches. The CDR3 sequence is 18 residues long. Germline V CDR1 and CDR2: GTSNPN, SVGIG (reference sequence).

The rearrangement joins TRBV7-6 to TRBJ2-2, with unresolved D. Trimming took 1 base from V and 4 from J, leaving 7 bases between them. The CDR3 runs 14 residues. CDR1 is SGHVS, CDR2 FNYEAQ, per germline. The CDR3 DNA reads as TGTGCCAGCAGCTTAGAACGGCTCACCGGGGAGCTGTTTTTT. This translates into CASSLERLTGELFF.

The chain links TRBV11-2 to TRBJ2-5, with D tentatively TRBD1 or TRBD2 (6 bases each). Germline V gives CDR1 SGHAT, CDR2 FQNNGV. This CDR3 has 16 residues. V was shortened by 6 bases and J by 7 bases, with 24 bases between the two germline ends. CDR3 residues: CASSTTVGGVGMTQYF. CDR3 nucleotide sequence: TGTGCCAGCAGTACAACGGTGGGGGGCGTGGGGATGACCCAGTACTTC.

V usage is TRBV7-2 and J usage is TRBJ1-5; D gene ambiguous. CDR1 is SGHTA and CDR2 is FQGNSA in the germline V gene. The length of the CDR3 is 15 residues. Trimming shortened V by 2 bases and J by 6 bases, and 14 bases separated the two germline ends. As DNA, the CDR3 is TGTGCCAGCAGCTTATATTTTGGCATAGGTCAGCCCCAGCATTTT. It encodes CASSLYFGIGQPQHF.

This chain links TRBV7-2 with TRBJ1-1; D might be TRBD1 (5 bases). V was clipped by 4 bases and J by 4 bases, with 22 bases between them. The germline V gene has CDR1 SGHTA and CDR2 FQGNSA. The CDR3 is made up of 17 amino acids. The CDR3 reads CASSSSIDTRVGTEAFF. Written as DNA, the CDR3 is TGTGCCAGCAGCTCCTCTATCGACACCAGGGTAGGCACTGAAGCTTTCTTT.

The chain couples TRBV19 to TRBJ1-2; no clear D gene. The CDR3 consists of 13 residues. V was trimmed by 2 bases and J by 3 bases, leaving 7 bases between them. Germline CDR1 reads LNHDA; CDR2 reads SQIVND (reference sequence). Here the CDR3 reads CASSIFWDYGYTF. The CDR3 DNA reads TGTGCCAGTAGTATATTCTGGGACTATGGCTACACCTTC.

This chain links TRBV4-2 with TRBJ1-1, with 8 bases fitting TRBD1. The germline V gene has CDR1 LGHNA and CDR2 YNFKEQ. J was trimmed by 5 bases and V by 5 bases; bases with no gene match: 7. The CDR3 runs to 14 residues. In DNA, the CDR3 is TGTGCCAGCAGCTACGGACAGGGTTGGACTGAAGCTTTCTTT. It is translated as CASSYGQGWTEAFF.

This clone is judged medium-sized (0.01 to 0.1%). V and J are TRBV2 and TRBJ1-1, with TRBD1 matching over 9 bases. V was clipped by 5 bases and J by 5 bases; unmatched bases: 6. The CDR3 spans 14 residues. From germline, CDR1 is SNHLY and CDR2 FYNNEI. The CDR3 spells CASSQQGATTEAFF. The CDR3 region has the DNA TGTGCCAGCAGTCAACAGGGGGCGACGACTGAAGCTTTCTTT.

The chain uses TRBV5-1 and TRBJ2-1; weak D call: TRBD2 (5 bases). CDR3 size: 12 residues. Deletions cut 1 base from V and 9 bases from J, with 8 bases between. The germline CDR1 and CDR2 sequences are SGHRS and YFSETQ. CDR3 amino acids: CASSLYGSEQFF. Written as DNA, the CDR3 is TGCGCCAGCAGCTTGTATGGGAGTGAGCAGTTCTTC.

The chain has TRBV7-9 and TRBJ1-3, with D uncertain. The germline gives CDR1 SEHNR, CDR2 FQNEAQ (reference sequence). This CDR3 comprises 13 residues. Deletions cut 1 base from V and 4 bases from J, with 5 bases between. The CDR3 spells CASSLVGGNTIYF. The CDR3 region has the DNA TGTGCCAGCAGCTTAGTGGGAGGAAACACCATATATTTT.

This chain connects TRBV6-6 to TRBJ2-1, with TRBD2 matching 8 bases. The CDR3 consists of 15 residues. V lost 0 bases and J lost 7; bases outside the gene matches: 5. Germline CDR1 MNHNY, CDR2 SVGAGI (reference sequence). Here the CDR3 reads CASSYSGLAGNEQFF. The CDR3 DNA follows: TGTGCCAGCAGTTACTCCGGACTAGCCGGTAATGAGCAGTTCTTC.

The chain employs TRBV6-1 and TRBJ1-4; no firm D call. The germline V gene has CDR1 MNHNS and CDR2 SASEGT. The CDR3 is 10 residues long. V lost 11 bases and J lost 6, with 7 bases in between. DNA of the CDR3: TGTGCCTCTTGGGATGAAAAACTGTTTTTT. The encoded protein is CASWDEKLFF.